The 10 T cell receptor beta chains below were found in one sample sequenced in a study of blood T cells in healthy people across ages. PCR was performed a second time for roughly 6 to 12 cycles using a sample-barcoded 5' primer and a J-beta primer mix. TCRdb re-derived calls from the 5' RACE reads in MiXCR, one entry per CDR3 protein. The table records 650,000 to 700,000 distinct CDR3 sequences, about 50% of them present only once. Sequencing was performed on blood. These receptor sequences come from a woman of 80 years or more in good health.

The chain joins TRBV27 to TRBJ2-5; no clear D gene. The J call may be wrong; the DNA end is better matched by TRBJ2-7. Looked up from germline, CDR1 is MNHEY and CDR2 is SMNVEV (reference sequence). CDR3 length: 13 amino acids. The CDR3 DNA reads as TGTGCCAGCAGGGCGCTCAACAGCTACGAGCAGTACTTC. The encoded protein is CASRALNSYEQYF.

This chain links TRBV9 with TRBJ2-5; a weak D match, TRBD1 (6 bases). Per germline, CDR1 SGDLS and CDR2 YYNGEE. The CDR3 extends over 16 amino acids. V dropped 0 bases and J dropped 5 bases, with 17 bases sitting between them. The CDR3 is CASSVVEGGGLETQYF. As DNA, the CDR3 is TGTGCCAGCAGCGTAGTCGAAGGGGGTGGACTGGAGACCCAGTACTTC.

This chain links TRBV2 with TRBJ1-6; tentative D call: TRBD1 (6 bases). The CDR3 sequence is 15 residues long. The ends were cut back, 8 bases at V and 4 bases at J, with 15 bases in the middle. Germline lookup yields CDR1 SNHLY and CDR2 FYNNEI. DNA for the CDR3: TGTGCCAGCGGACGGGACATGGCGTATAATTCACCCCTCCACTTT. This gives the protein CASGRDMAYNSPLHF.

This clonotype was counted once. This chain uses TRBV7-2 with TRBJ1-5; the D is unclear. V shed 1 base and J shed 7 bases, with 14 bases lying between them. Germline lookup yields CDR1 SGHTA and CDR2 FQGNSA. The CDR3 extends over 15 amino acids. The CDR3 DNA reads TGTGCCAGCAGCTTAGAGGCGAGTCTCCGACAGCCCCAGCATTTT. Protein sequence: CASSLEASLRQPQHF.

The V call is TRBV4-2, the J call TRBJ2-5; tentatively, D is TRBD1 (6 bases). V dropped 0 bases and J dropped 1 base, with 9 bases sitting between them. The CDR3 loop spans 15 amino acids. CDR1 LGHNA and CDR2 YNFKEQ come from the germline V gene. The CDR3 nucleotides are TGTGCCAGCAGCCAAGAAGGGGGAACCCAAGAGACCCAGTACTTC. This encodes CASSQEGGTQETQYF.

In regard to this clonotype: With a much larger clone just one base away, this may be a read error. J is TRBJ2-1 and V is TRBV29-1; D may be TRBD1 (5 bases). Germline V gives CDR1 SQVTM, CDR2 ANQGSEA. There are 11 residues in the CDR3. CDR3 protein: CGALDTNEQFF. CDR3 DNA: TGCGGCGCCCTGGACACAAATGAGCAGTTCTTC.

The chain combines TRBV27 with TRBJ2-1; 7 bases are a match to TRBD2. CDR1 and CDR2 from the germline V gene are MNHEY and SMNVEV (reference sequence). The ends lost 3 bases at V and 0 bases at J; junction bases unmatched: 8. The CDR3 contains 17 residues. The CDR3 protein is CASSFRLAASSYNEQFF. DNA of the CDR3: TGTGCCAGCAGTTTTAGGCTAGCGGCGAGCTCCTACAATGAGCAGTTCTTC.

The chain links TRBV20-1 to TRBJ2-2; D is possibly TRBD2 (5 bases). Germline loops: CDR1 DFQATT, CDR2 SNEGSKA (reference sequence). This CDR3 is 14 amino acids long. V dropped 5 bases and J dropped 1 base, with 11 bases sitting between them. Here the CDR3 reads CSASGELNTGELFF. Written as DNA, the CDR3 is TGCAGTGCTTCTGGGGAGTTGAACACCGGGGAGCTGTTTTTT.

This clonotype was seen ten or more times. The DNA of the CDR3 is TGCGCCAGCAGCTTGGGCCGAGGCTCCGCTTCGCTCTACGAGCAGTACTTC. This codes for CASSLGRGSASLYEQYF. The chain links TRBV5-1 to TRBJ2-7; D call uncertain. Germline assignment: CDR1 SGHRS and CDR2 YFSETQ. The CDR3 totals 17 residues. V lost 0 bases, J lost 3 bases, and 19 bases lay in between.

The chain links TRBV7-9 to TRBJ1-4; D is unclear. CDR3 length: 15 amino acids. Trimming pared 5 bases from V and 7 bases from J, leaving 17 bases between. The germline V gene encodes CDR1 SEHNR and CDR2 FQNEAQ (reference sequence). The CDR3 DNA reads TGTGCCAGCAGCCCAACCGAGCCCGGGGTTGAAAAACTGTTTTTT. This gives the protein CASSPTEPGVEKLFF.